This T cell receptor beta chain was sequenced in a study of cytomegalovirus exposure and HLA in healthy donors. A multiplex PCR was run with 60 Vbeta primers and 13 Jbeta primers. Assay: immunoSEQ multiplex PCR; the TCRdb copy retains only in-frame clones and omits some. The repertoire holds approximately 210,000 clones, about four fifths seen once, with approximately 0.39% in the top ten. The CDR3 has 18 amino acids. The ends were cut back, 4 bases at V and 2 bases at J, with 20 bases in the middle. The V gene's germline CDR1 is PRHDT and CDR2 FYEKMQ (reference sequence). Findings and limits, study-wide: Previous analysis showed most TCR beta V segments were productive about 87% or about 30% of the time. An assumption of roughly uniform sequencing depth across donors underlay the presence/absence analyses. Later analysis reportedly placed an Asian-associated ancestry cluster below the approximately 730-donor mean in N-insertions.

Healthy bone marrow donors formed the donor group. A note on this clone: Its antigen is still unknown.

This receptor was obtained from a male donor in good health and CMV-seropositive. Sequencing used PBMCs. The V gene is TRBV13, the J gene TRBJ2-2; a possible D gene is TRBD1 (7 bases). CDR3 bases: TGTGCCAGCAGCTCCGGATTGGCGGGACAGACAAACACCGGGGAGCTGTTTTTT. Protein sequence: CASSSGLAGQTNTGELFF.